This T cell receptor beta chain was recovered during a study of human T cells and chemical hapten exposure. This clonotype has only a few counts. Individual cDNA molecules had unique molecular identifiers attached to them by the library. Via MiXCR, TCRdb re-called the 5' RACE reads, giving one row per CDR3 protein. The profile shows 80,000 or so distinct CDR3 sequences, roughly 15% of them singletons. Unfractionated whole blood yielded total RNA. V shed 4 bases and J 1 base; nucleotides not matched to a gene: 4. Germline V gives CDR1 MNHEY, CDR2 SVGEGT. The CDR3 contains 14 residues. The TCR originated in a female donor in good health. The V and J genes are TRBV6-2 or TRBV6-3 and TRBJ2-7; 7 nucleotides align to TRBD2. CDR3: CASSLTSVSYEQYF. The CDR3 region has the DNA TGTGCCAGCAGTTTAACTAGCGTTTCCTACGAGCAGTACTTC.